The 30 T cell receptor beta chains in this list originate from one sample, sequenced in a study of lymphopenia after photon versus proton radiotherapy. Profiling relied on immunoSEQ multiplex PCR, and the TCRdb table lists in-frame clones only, not all of them. The sample yields approximately 80,000 clones, around 82% seen once. Source: peripheral blood, taken from a patient treated with proton-based radiotherapy. All receptors come from a man in his sixties with pancreatic cancer.

This chain uses TRBV5-4 with TRBJ2-1, with 7 nucleotides matching TRBD2. The V gene's germline CDR1 is SGHNT and CDR2 YYREEE (reference sequence). The CDR3 has 15 amino acids. Germline trimming cut 4 bases from V and 5 bases from J; bases unmatched to any gene: 9. The chain's CDR3 is CASSTGAAGDNEQFF. The CDR3 region has the DNA TGTGCCAGCAGCACTGGGGCGGCGGGGGACAATGAGCAGTTCTTC.

The chain links TRBV29-1 to TRBJ2-5; the D gene is possibly TRBD2 (5 bases). The CDR3 runs 11 residues. The V end lost 6 bases, the J end lost 1 base, and 6 bases lay between the germline ends. Germline V gene lookup returns CDR1 SQVTM and CDR2 ANQGSEA. The CDR3 sequence is CSVSGQETQYF. The CDR3 DNA follows: TGCAGCGTGAGCGGCCAAGAGACCCAGTACTTC.

This clone was observed a single time. The rearrangement links TRBV5-1 to TRBJ2-3; D unresolved. The CDR3 spans 14 residues. Trimming cost V 0 bases and J 3 bases, with 8 bases left between them. CDR1 and CDR2 from the germline V gene are SGHRS and YFSETQ. The CDR3 DNA reads TGCGCCAGCAGCTTGGTATTGCTAACAGATACGCAGTATTTT. Its protein product is CASSLVLLTDTQYF. Full variable domain (remainder filled in from reference TRBV5-1 and TRBJ2-3): KAGVTQTPRYLIKTRGQQVTLSCSPISGHRSVSWYQQTPGQGLQFLFEYFSETQRNKGNFPGRFSGRQFSNSRSEMNVSTLELGDSALYLCASSLVLLTDTQYFGPGTRLTVL.

The gene calls are TRBV6-1 and TRBJ1-2; D unclear. Germline V lookup: CDR1 MNHNS, CDR2 SASEGT. The CDR3 sequence is 14 residues long. V was trimmed by 6 bases and J by 2 bases, leaving 13 bases between them. The CDR3: CASRYEVLNYGYTF. The CDR3 DNA reads TGTGCCAGCAGGTACGAGGTCCTAAACTATGGCTACACCTTC.

This rearrangement joins TRBV6-1 to TRBJ2-1, with D possibly TRBD1 on 6 matching bases. Germline V gene sequence: CDR1 MNHNS, CDR2 SASEGT. The CDR3 consists of 15 residues. V was shortened by 6 bases and J by 0 bases, with 12 bases between the two germline ends. CDR3 protein: CASRTTGSSYNEQFF. CDR3 sequence (DNA): TGTGCCAGCAGGACCACAGGGAGCTCCTACAATGAGCAGTTCTTC.

This rearrangement joins TRBV29-1 to TRBJ2-1; either TRBD1 or TRBD2 may supply D (5 bases each). V lost 6 bases, J lost 10 bases, and 13 bases lay in between. This CDR3 is 11 amino acids long. Germline V gives CDR1 SQVTM, CDR2 ANQGSEA. CDR3 in DNA: TGCAGCGTAAGTGAGGGGAACGAGCAGTTCTTC. Translation: CSVSEGNEQFF.

This chain joins TRBV28 and TRBJ1-2; unclear D gene. Germline V gene lookup returns CDR1 MDHEN and CDR2 SYDVKM. There are 11 residues in the CDR3. V was pared by 8 bases and J by 0 bases, with 4 bases between. As DNA, the CDR3 is TGTGCCAGCCATGCTAACTATGGCTACACCTTC. Amino acid sequence: CASHANYGYTF.

This clone occurred once. This chain uses TRBV5-1 with TRBJ2-3, with TRBD1 matching over 8 bases. There are 14 residues in the CDR3. J gave up 6 bases and V 4 bases, and 7 bases lay outside the gene matches. Germline CDR1 reads SGHRS; CDR2 reads YFSETQ. DNA for the CDR3: TGCGCCAGCAGCCCTGGACAGGGAATGGATACGCAGTATTTT. It is translated as CASSPGQGMDTQYF.

The rearrangement uses TRBV29-1 and TRBJ2-2; 10 positions match TRBD2. CDR1 and CDR2 from the germline V gene are SQVTM and ANQGSEA. The CDR3 is made up of 14 amino acids. V lost 3 bases and J lost 7; bases outside the gene matches: 5. CDR3 coding DNA: TGCAGCGTTGACCCCAGCGGGAGGGACGGGGAGCTGTTTTTT. Its translation: CSVDPSGRDGELFF.

This chain's CDR3 is CASSSTSGPSYEQYF. CDR3 bases: TGTGCCAGCAGCTCCACTAGCGGCCCCTCCTACGAGCAGTACTTC. The V and J genes are TRBV7-3 and TRBJ2-7; 8 bases align to TRBD2. CDR3 length: 15 residues. Germline V gene data show CDR1 as SGHTA and CDR2 as FQGTGA. The junction had 5 bases not matched to a gene; V was cut back by 4 bases and J by 0 bases.

This clone was seen only once. V usage is TRBV10-3 and J usage is TRBJ1-1; 7 nucleotides agree with TRBD1. The germline CDR1 and CDR2 sequences are ENHRY and SYGVKD. V dropped 0 bases and J dropped 5; count of bases not matched to a gene: 6. The CDR3 is 15 residues long. CDR3 loop: CAISESQGEGTEAFF. DNA for the CDR3: TGTGCCATCAGTGAGTCGCAGGGGGAAGGAACTGAAGCTTTCTTT.

The genes are TRBV6-6 and TRBJ1-1; D not certain. There are 13 residues in the CDR3. V lost 6 bases and J lost 3, with 11 bases in between. From germline, CDR1 is MNHNY and CDR2 SVGAGI (reference sequence). The CDR3 protein is CASRRKRDTEAFF. DNA of the CDR3: TGTGCCAGCAGGCGGAAACGGGACACTGAAGCTTTCTTT.

V usage is TRBV27 and J usage is TRBJ1-4; a weak D match, TRBD1 (6 bases). CDR1 MNHEY and CDR2 SMNVEV come from the germline V gene (reference sequence). The CDR3 contains 15 residues. Deletions cut 6 bases from V and 5 bases from J, with 16 bases between. The CDR3: CASSPKGQPNEKLFF. Here the CDR3 DNA reads TGTGCCAGCAGCCCAAAAGGACAGCCAAATGAAAAACTGTTTTTT.

The rearrangement joins TRBV7-9 to TRBJ2-2; no clear D. Between the trimmed V and J ends, which lost 3 bases and 2 bases, there was a span of 7 bases. The germline V gene encodes CDR1 SEHNR and CDR2 FQNEAQ (reference sequence). The CDR3 totals 14 residues. As DNA, the CDR3 is TGTGCCAGCAGCTTGCGTCCTAACACCGGGGAGCTGTTTTTT. Its protein is CASSLRPNTGELFF.

Concerning this clone itself: One junction end disagrees with the germline gene, perhaps due to a read error. The CDR3 protein is CASSQDRGQQHRGAVF. DNA for the CDR3: TGCGCCAGCAGCCAAGATCGGGGACAGCAACACCGGGGAGCTGTTTTT. The gene calls are TRBV4-3 and TRBJ2-2; TRBD1 matches at 7 bases. Germline CDR1 reads LGHNA; CDR2 reads YSLEER. CDR3 length: 16 residues.

The chain uses TRBV11-3 and TRBJ2-4; D is unresolved. The CDR3 runs to 15 residues. The germline gives CDR1 SGHNT, CDR2 YENEEA. V shed 2 bases and J shed 0 bases, with 8 bases lying between them. In DNA, the CDR3 is TGTGCCAGCAGCTTAACGGGCCTAGCCAAAAACATTCAGTACTTC. Residues: CASSLTGLAKNIQYF. The complete variable domain, with remaining parts taken from reference TRBV11-3 and TRBJ2-4, reads EAGVVQSPRYKIIEKKQPVAFWCNPISGHNTLYWYLQNLGQGPELLIRYENEEAVDDSQLPKDRFSAERLKGVDSTLKIQPAELGDSAVYLCASSLTGLAKNIQYFGAGTRLSVL.

CDR3 sequence: CASSPHGGGQPQHF. The DNA for the CDR3 is TGTGCCAGCAGCCCCCACGGGGGTGGCCAGCCCCAGCATTTT. The chain has TRBV11-2 and TRBJ1-5; D possibly corresponds to TRBD1 (5 bases). The CDR3 runs to 14 residues. Germline V gives CDR1 SGHAT, CDR2 FQNNGV. The germline V and J ends were trimmed by 5 bases and 7 bases, with 15 bases remaining between them. Using reference TRBV11-2 and TRBJ1-5 for the parts outside the CDR3, the full variable domain is EAGVAQSPRYKIIEKRQSVAFWCNPISGHATLYWYQQILGQGPKLLIQFQNNGVVDDSQLPKDRFSAERLKGVDSTLKIQPAKLEDSAVYLCASSPHGGGQPQHFGDGTRLSIL.

V and J are TRBV6-1 and TRBJ2-2, with D possibly being TRBD1 (6 bases). This CDR3 has 16 residues. V lost 0 bases and J 3 bases, leaving 11 bases between the germline ends. The V gene's germline CDR1 is MNHNS and CDR2 SASEGT. The CDR3 protein is CASSEALGGDTGELFF. DNA for the CDR3: TGTGCCAGCAGTGAAGCGCTAGGGGGTGACACCGGGGAGCTGTTTTTT.

This chain uses TRBV5-1 with TRBJ2-2; 7 bases match TRBD2. The CDR3 sequence is 14 residues long. Germline CDR1 SGHRS, CDR2 YFSETQ. Losses at the gene ends were 3 bases for V and 3 bases for J; bases not matched to a gene: 2. The CDR3 nucleotides are TGCGCCAGCAGCTCGGGACTACACACCGGGGAGCTGTTTTTT. Protein: CASSSGLHTGELFF.

The chain is built from TRBV28 and TRBJ2-2, with D possibly TRBD2 on 5 matching bases. The CDR3 is 11 amino acids. Trimming shortened V by 6 bases and J by 8 bases, and 7 bases separated the two germline ends. Germline V CDR1 and CDR2: MDHEN, SYDVKM. The CDR3 DNA follows: TGTGCCAGCAGCGGAGGTGGGGAGCTGTTTTTT. Encoded protein: CASSGGGELFF.

The V call is TRBV5-5, the J call TRBJ2-1; 11 nucleotides align to TRBD2. V lost 4 bases, J lost 9 bases, and 18 bases stayed unmatched. This CDR3 has 18 amino acids. Germline CDR1 and CDR2: SGHKS and YYEKEE (reference sequence). The CDR3 DNA reads as TGTGCCAGCAGCACCAAACTCATTACTAGCGGGAGAGGGGGTGAGCAGTTCTTC. Amino acid sequence: CASSTKLITSGRGGEQFF.

The gene calls are TRBV15 and TRBJ1-2; perhaps TRBD1 as D (5 bases). The CDR3 length is 16 residues. V lost 1 base and J lost 8, with 20 bases in between. Looked up from germline, CDR1 is LNHNV and CDR2 is YYDKDF (reference sequence). The DNA for the CDR3 is TGTGCCACCAGCAGAGGGGGGGACGGCGATTTATTAGGCTACACCTTC. This codes for CATSRGGDGDLLGYTF. Filled out from reference TRBV15 and TRBJ1-2, the complete variable domain reads DAMVIQNPRYQVTQFGKPVTLSCSQTLNHNVMYWYQQKSSQAPKLLFHYYDKDFNNEADTPDNFQSRRPNTSFCFLDIRSPGLGDTAMYLCATSRGGDGDLLGYTFGSGTRLTVV.

The chain employs TRBV7-2 and TRBJ2-2; perhaps TRBD1 as D (6 bases). The germline V gene encodes CDR1 SGHTA and CDR2 FQGNSA. CDR3 length equals 15 residues. Trimming left V 5 bases short and J 4 bases short, with 14 bases between. The CDR3 DNA reads TGTGCCAGCAGCATACGGGACACAGCCACCGGGGAGCTGTTTTTT. This translates into CASSIRDTATGELFF.

The J gene is TRBJ2-1, the V gene TRBV5-6; perhaps TRBD1 as D (5 bases). From germline, CDR1 is SGHDT and CDR2 YYEEEE. The CDR3 is made up of 14 amino acids. The V gene lost 4 bases and the J gene lost 10 bases, with 18 bases spanning the gap. CDR3 protein: CASSKGTEWGEQFF. The CDR3 DNA follows: TGTGCCAGCAGCAAGGGTACAGAATGGGGCGAGCAGTTCTTC.

The chain joins TRBV7-2 to TRBJ1-5; weak D call: TRBD1 (6 bases). The V end lost 1 base, the J end lost 1 base, and 14 bases lay between the germline ends. The CDR3 covers 17 residues. CDR1 and CDR2 (germline): SGHTA, FQGNSA. CDR3 in DNA: TGTGCCAGCAGCTTAGATGGACAGCTCACCAGCAATCAGCCCCAGCATTTT. Translating gives CASSLDGQLTSNQPQHF.

V and J are TRBV6-4 and TRBJ2-2; 9 bases map to TRBD2. V dropped 3 bases and J dropped 6; count of bases not matched to a gene: 8. CDR3 length: 16 residues. CDR1 MRHNA and CDR2 SNTAGT come from the germline V gene. The CDR3 is CASSERNSGSAGELFF. DNA for the CDR3: TGTGCCAGCAGTGAAAGGAATAGCGGGAGTGCCGGGGAGCTGTTTTTT.

The gene calls are TRBV7-2 and TRBJ2-7; D call uncertain. CDR1 is SGHTA, CDR2 FQGNSA, per germline. The CDR3 sequence is 18 residues long. With 1 base removed from V and 1 base from J, the gap between germline ends came to 20 bases. The CDR3 reads CASSLGLVGVGRSYEQYF. The CDR3 coding sequence is TGTGCCAGCAGCTTAGGGTTGGTTGGGGTAGGTCGGTCCTACGAGCAGTACTTC.

The gene calls are TRBV18 and TRBJ2-7; D is tentatively TRBD1 or TRBD2 (5 bases each). Germline V CDR1 and CDR2: KGHSH, LQKENI. Trimming cost V 2 bases and J 7 bases, with 9 bases left between them. The CDR3 has 12 residues. The CDR3 DNA is TGTGCCAGCTCACCAAAGGGACGAGAGCAGTACTTC. This translates into CASSPKGREQYF.

V usage is TRBV9 and J usage is TRBJ2-1; 7 bases match TRBD2. From germline, CDR1 is SGDLS and CDR2 YYNGEE. The CDR3 runs 16 residues. Trimming at V came to 3 bases and at J to 1 base, leaving 7 bases not matched to a gene. The CDR3 DNA follows: TGTGCCAGCAGCGGGGGAGCGGGAAGGTCCTACAATGAGCAGTTCTTC. This sequence encodes CASSGGAGRSYNEQFF.

The rearrangement uses TRBV10-2 and TRBJ1-2, with D perhaps matching TRBD1 (6 bases). The CDR3 covers 13 residues. The ends were cut back, 8 bases at V and 7 bases at J, with 17 bases in the middle. CDR1 and CDR2 (germline): WSHSY, SAAADI. DNA for the CDR3: TGCGCCAGCGCTACTACAGGGACGCCTGGCTACACCTTC. It yields the protein CASATTGTPGYTF.